This T cell receptor (beta chain) comes out of a study of cytomegalovirus exposure and HLA in healthy donors. Study results and caveats: Clusters of TCRs from the first cohort tended to co-occur in the approximately 120 validation repertoires (as a later analysis found).

Here immunoSEQ multiplex PCR was the method, and the copy in TCRdb shows in-frame clones only, minus some. The table lists approximately 270,000 clones, 90% of them singletons. The donors were part of the validation cohort of more than 90 subjects. That cohort was separate from the first cohort, which comprised fewer than 800 subjects. This clone showed up just a few times. Its cognate antigen is unknown. Trimming shortened V by 5 bases and J by 5 bases, and 15 bases separated the two germline ends. Germline V gives CDR1 SEHNR, CDR2 FQNEAQ (reference sequence). The CDR3 loop spans 15 amino acids. The sequencing input was PBMCs. The chain uses TRBV7-9 and TRBJ1-4, with D unresolved. The clonotype was recovered from a woman aged 18-35 years in good health and CMV-seronegative. As DNA, the CDR3 is TGTGCCAGCAGCCGTCTAGATGGTTACAATGAAAAACTGTTTTTT. Translated: CASSRLDGYNEKLFF.